The rows below give T cell receptor beta chains drawn from one sample of a study of human T cells and chemical hapten exposure. TCRdb re-analysed the RACE reads in MiXCR, keeping a single row per CDR3 protein. The data show 80,000 to 100,000 distinct CDR3 sequences, around 12% seen once. The input for sequencing was whole blood, taken in connection with sensitization to the hapten diphenylcyclopropenone (DPC). All receptors derive from a woman aged 40 to 49 with alopecia areata. Some clones in this sample may be carry-over from other donors' samples. CDR3s include the opening cysteine and the closing phenylalanine or tryptophan. The D gene is left open where the match is weak. Some rows have no size entry. The others give once, few or many, or a class for an expanded clone.

cdr3_length | clone_size | d_call | j_call | v_call | cdr3_aa | cdr3_nt
12 | NA | NA | TRBJ1-2 | TRBV20-1 | CSALLTGYGYTF | TGCAGTGCCCTATTGACTGGCTATGGCTACACCTTC
16 | NA | TRBD1 | TRBJ2-2 | TRBV12-3/TRBV12-4 | CASSFLPGGLPGELFF | TGTGCCAGCAGTTTTTTACCAGGGGGATTGCCCGGGGAGCTGTTTTTT
15 | many | NA | TRBJ2-7 | TRBV12-3/TRBV12-4 | CASSPTGTGSYEQYF | TGTGCCAGCAGTCCAACAGGGACCGGCTCCTACGAGCAGTACTTC
11 | few | TRBD1 | TRBJ1-2 | TRBV29-1 | CSGTTGNGYTF | TGCAGCGGTACGACAGGGAATGGCTACACCTTC
17 | many | TRBD2 | TRBJ2-5 | TRBV28 | CASSFLNARESGETQYF | TGTGCCAGCAGTTTCTTAAATGCGCGGGAGTCTGGTGAGACCCAGTACTTC
12 | few | NA | TRBJ1-2 | TRBV5-5 | CASSLADYGYTF | TGTGCCAGCAGCTTGGCAGACTATGGCTACACCTTC
13 | NA | NA | TRBJ2-5 | TRBV5-1 | CASRAEAQETQYF | TGCGCCAGCAGGGCAGAAGCCCAAGAGACCCAGTACTTC
18 | NA | NA | TRBJ2-7 | TRBV3-1 | CASSHPSSTGQGPYEQYF | TGTGCCAGCAGCCACCCATCCTCGACAGGCCAGGGTCCCTACGAGCAGTACTTC
13 | few | TRBD2 | TRBJ2-7 | TRBV6-1 | CASRGTSGRQQYF | TGTGCCAGCAGAGGGACTAGCGGGAGGCAGCAGTACTTC
16 | many | TRBD1 | TRBJ2-3 | TRBV10-3 | CAISEGGQGHGDTQYF | TGTGCCATCAGTGAGGGGGGACAGGGTCATGGAGATACGCAGTATTTT
14 | NA | NA | TRBJ1-3 | TRBV7-9 | CASSLTVSGNTIYF | TGTGCCAGCAGCTTAACGGTCTCTGGAAACACCATATATTTT
15 | NA | TRBD1 | TRBJ1-2 | TRBV7-9 | CASRETQGRHYGYTF | TGTGCCAGCAGAGAGACACAGGGGCGCCACTATGGCTACACCTTC
16 | many | TRBD2 | TRBJ2-3 | TRBV27 | CASSSGLAGSTDTQYF | TGTGCCAGCAGTTCCGGACTAGCGGGTAGCACAGATACGCAGTATTTT
15 | many | NA | TRBJ2-1 | TRBV4-3 | CASSQETSPYNEQFF | TGCGCCAGCAGCCAAGAGACTTCTCCCTACAATGAGCAGTTCTTC
16 | few | NA | TRBJ2-2 | TRBV7-3 | CASSPGRRRDTGELFF | TGTGCCAGCAGCCCGGGGCGGCGGCGCGACACCGGGGAGCTGTTTTTT
15 | many | NA | TRBJ2-6 | TRBV7-2 | CASSLGNSGANVLTF | TGTGCCAGCAGCTTAGGGAATTCGGGGGCCAACGTCCTGACTTTC
18 | few | NA | TRBJ2-7 | TRBV6-2/TRBV6-3 | CASSYPNYGETSSYEQYF | TGTGCCAGCAGTTACCCGAACTATGGCGAGACTAGCTCCTACGAGCAGTACTTC
12 | few | TRBD2 | TRBJ2-3 | TRBV7-8 | CASSSGLAYMYF | TGTGCCAGCAGCTCGGGACTAGCTTATATGTATTTT
17 | many | TRBD1 | TRBJ1-5 | TRBV6-6 | CASTQPTGAGGNQPQHF | TGTGCCAGCACCCAACCCACAGGGGCCGGCGGCAATCAGCCCCAGCATTTT
14 | many | NA | TRBJ2-2 | TRBV9 | CASSFLTGTGELFF | TGTGCCAGCAGCTTCCTAACAGGGACCGGGGAGCTGTTTTTT
13 | NA | TRBD1 | TRBJ2-3 | TRBV29-1 | CSARDRAPDTQYF | TGCAGCGCACGGGACAGGGCGCCAGATACGCAGTATTTT
13 | NA | TRBD1 | TRBJ2-5 | TRBV7-3 | CASSFGQGETQYF | TGTGCCAGCAGCTTCGGACAGGGAGAGACCCAGTACTTC
11 | NA | TRBD1 | TRBJ2-7 | TRBV29-1 | CSVGQGPEQYF | TGCAGCGTAGGACAGGGGCCCGAGCAGTACTTC